A single sample gave rise to the 32 T cell receptor beta chains below, sequenced in a study of blood T cell repertoires in COVID-19. The repertoire was sequenced with immunoSEQ multiplex PCR; TCRdb's copy has only in-frame clones and lacks some. The repertoire includes some 300,000 clones, 85% to 90% of them detected once, and just under 9.5% sits in the top ten. Sequenced material: PBMCs or T cells enriched from blood (not recorded which). The receptors here all came from a woman in her twenties or thirties who had recovered from COVID-19.

The V gene is TRBV18, the J gene TRBJ1-2, with D perhaps matching TRBD1 (5 bases). There are 16 residues in the CDR3. Germline V gives CDR1 KGHSH, CDR2 LQKENI. The V end lost 9 bases, the J end lost 6 bases, and 26 bases lay between the germline ends. CDR3 protein: CASAADLTAKVDGYTF. For the CDR3, the DNA is TGTGCCAGTGCTGCAGATCTGACAGCCAAAGTGGATGGCTACACCTTC.

In its sample, this clone was seen a few times. The genes are TRBV2 and TRBJ2-1; the match to TRBD2 covers 9 bases. The CDR3 extends over 14 amino acids. Per the germline V gene, CDR1 is SNHLY and CDR2 is FYNNEI. Losses at the gene ends were 8 bases for V and 4 bases for J; bases not matched to a gene: 6. Here the CDR3 DNA reads TGTGCCAGCGAAGCGGGGGGCTTTTACAATGAGCAGTTCTTC. As protein: CASEAGGFYNEQFF. Full variable domain (remainder filled in from reference TRBV2 and TRBJ2-1): EPEVTQTPSHQVTQMGQEVILRCVPISNHLYFYWYRQILGQKVEFLVSFYNNEISEKSEIFDDQFSVERPDGSNFTLKIRSTKLEDSAMYFCASEAGGFYNEQFFGPGTRLTVL.

J is TRBJ2-1 and V is TRBV4-3; 13 nucleotides line up with TRBD2. Per germline, CDR1 LGHNA and CDR2 YSLEER. V dropped 0 bases and J dropped 7; count of bases not matched to a gene: 3. This CDR3 region has 16 residues. CDR3 in amino acids: CASSQEPGLAGNEQFF. CDR3 bases: TGCGCCAGCAGCCAAGAGCCGGGACTAGCGGGGAATGAGCAGTTCTTC.

V gene TRBV27 combines with J gene TRBJ1-1, with D possibly matching TRBD1 (6 bases). This CDR3 has 12 amino acids. The germline V gene encodes CDR1 MNHEY and CDR2 SMNVEV (reference sequence). V lost 3 bases and J 9 bases, leaving 11 bases between the germline ends. The CDR3 region is CASSLGGQKAFF. The CDR3 DNA follows: TGTGCCAGCAGTTTGGGGGGGCAAAAAGCTTTCTTT.

The V call is TRBV14, the J call TRBJ1-5, with D maybe TRBD1 (6 bases). The germline CDR1 and CDR2 sequences are SGHDN and FVKESK. Between the trimmed V and J ends, which lost 0 bases and 3 bases, there was a span of 9 bases. The CDR3 runs 15 residues. The CDR3 loop is CASSQDRDNNQPQHF. The DNA for the CDR3 is TGTGCCAGCAGCCAAGACCGGGACAACAATCAGCCCCAGCATTTT. The complete variable domain, with remaining parts taken from reference TRBV14 and TRBJ1-5, reads EAGVTQFPSHSVIEKGQTVTLRCDPISGHDNLYWYRRVMGKEIKFLLHFVKESKQDESGMPNNRFLAERTGGTYSTLKVQPAELEDSGVYFCASSQDRDNNQPQHFGDGTRLSIL.

The V gene is TRBV5-1, the J gene TRBJ2-5; 11 bases are a match to TRBD1. V shed 1 base and J 3 bases; nucleotides not matched to a gene: 8. CDR1 SGHRS and CDR2 YFSETQ come from the germline V gene. CDR3 length equals 17 residues. For the CDR3, the DNA is TGCGCCAGCAGCTTGCGGGAAGGGGACAGGGGGAAAGAGACCCAGTACTTC. Protein sequence: CASSLREGDRGKETQYF.

This clone was recorded a few times. The chain uses TRBV18 and TRBJ2-1, with 13 bases identical to TRBD2. Per the germline V gene, CDR1 is KGHSH and CDR2 is LQKENI. The CDR3 sequence is 18 residues long. V was pared by 4 bases and J by 4 bases, with 10 bases of the junction left unmatched. The CDR3 DNA reads TGTGCCAGCTCACTACTCGCACCGGGACTAGCGGGGTACAATGAGCAGTTCTTC. Protein: CASSLLAPGLAGYNEQFF. Full variable domain (outside the CDR3, taken from reference TRBV18 and TRBJ2-1): NAGVMQNPRHLVRRRGQEARLRCSPMKGHSHVYWYRQLPEEGLKFMVYLQKENIIDESGMPKERFSAEFPKEGPSILRIQQVVRGDSAAYFCASSLLAPGLAGYNEQFFGPGTRLTVL.

This chain joins TRBV5-1 and TRBJ1-3, with TRBD1 matching over 8 bases. With 3 bases clipped from V and 4 bases from J, the junction kept 6 bases outside the gene matches. The CDR3 is made up of 15 amino acids. Germline loops: CDR1 SGHRS, CDR2 YFSETQ. The CDR3 nucleotides read TGCGCCAGCAGCTGGCAGGGGGCGCGGGGAAACACCATATATTTT. Its protein is CASSWQGARGNTIYF.

To note about this clone: The sample contains more than one DNA sequence encoding this CDR3. This sequence joins TRBV12-3 or TRBV12-4 and TRBJ2-1; possible D gene TRBD1, 6 bases. The CDR3 extends over 13 amino acids. V was pared by 4 bases and J by 4 bases, with 8 bases between. The CDR3 reads CASSSGTYNEQFF. The CDR3 region has the DNA TGTGCCAGCAGTTCCGGGACATACAATGAGCAGTTCTTC.

The V gene is TRBV6-5, the J gene TRBJ1-5, with D hard to call. The CDR3 is 15 amino acids. Deletions cut 7 bases from V and 2 bases from J, with 15 bases between. Per the germline V gene, CDR1 is MNHEY and CDR2 is SVGAGI. In DNA, the CDR3 is TGTGCCAGCACCCAGTCCGGCGGCGGCAATCAGCCCCAGCATTTT. As protein: CASTQSGGGNQPQHF.

This chain links TRBV5-4 with TRBJ1-1; a weak D match, TRBD1 (6 bases). The V gene's germline CDR1 is SGHNT and CDR2 YYREEE (reference sequence). There are 14 residues in the CDR3. Trimming took off 5 bases at V and 4 bases at J, with 15 bases between the two ends. As DNA, the CDR3 is TGTGCCAGCAGGAGGGGGGGAGGGAGCACTGAAGCTTTCTTT. This sequence encodes CASRRGGGSTEAFF.

This chain links TRBV7-9 with TRBJ1-5; 8 bases fit TRBD1. V trimming: 5 bases; J trimming: 5 bases; junction bases outside the gene matches: 5. This CDR3 region has 14 residues. Germline CDR1 and CDR2: SEHNR and FQNEAQ (reference sequence). The CDR3 spells CASSGTTGDQPQHF. In nucleotides, the CDR3 is TGTGCCAGCAGCGGGACGACAGGGGATCAGCCCCAGCATTTT. Supplemented by reference TRBV7-9 and TRBJ1-5, the full variable domain reads DTGVSQNPRHKITKRGQNVTFRCDPISEHNRLYWYRQTLGQGPEFLTYFQNEAQLEKSRLLSDRFSAERPKGSFSTLEIQRTEQGDSAMYLCASSGTTGDQPQHFGDGTRLSIL.

This chain joins TRBV5-1 and TRBJ1-5, with TRBD1 matching over 7 bases. The CDR3 covers 14 residues. The germline V gene has CDR1 SGHRS and CDR2 YFSETQ. Unmatched junction bases numbered 4, after V lost 2 bases and J lost 5 bases. The CDR3 coding sequence is TGCGCCAGCAGCTTCGGACAGGCTGATCAGCCCCAGCATTTT. This translates into CASSFGQADQPQHF.

The V call is TRBV10-3, the J call TRBJ1-6, with a tentative D call TRBD1 (6 bases). V lost 10 bases, J lost 10 bases, and 20 bases lay in between. There are 14 residues in the CDR3. Germline V gene data show CDR1 as ENHRY and CDR2 as SYGVKD. The CDR3: CASTKGGMKSPLHF. Here the CDR3 DNA reads TGTGCCAGCACAAAGGGGGGGATGAAATCACCCCTCCACTTT.

This clone was detected only once. The chain combines TRBV27 with TRBJ1-2; 11 positions match TRBD1. Germline CDR1 is MNHEY and CDR2 is SMNVEV (reference sequence). Unmatched junction bases numbered 9, after V lost 6 bases and J lost 6 bases. The CDR3 loop spans 15 amino acids. The CDR3 region is CASSHGTGGMDGYTF. Written as DNA, the CDR3 is TGTGCCAGCAGCCATGGGACAGGGGGAATGGATGGCTACACCTTC.

This chain connects TRBV20-1 to TRBJ2-5; D is ambiguous. Per the germline V gene, CDR1 is DFQATT and CDR2 is SNEGSKA (reference sequence). The CDR3 extends over 9 amino acids. V gave up 4 bases and J gave up 5 bases, with 2 bases separating them. The CDR3 nucleotides are TGCAGTGCTACTGAGACCCAGTACTTC. This encodes CSATETQYF.

The chain employs TRBV19 and TRBJ2-3, with TRBD1 identical over 9 bases. Losses at the gene ends were 3 bases for V and 4 bases for J; bases not matched to a gene: 2. Germline V lookup: CDR1 LNHDA, CDR2 SQIVND (reference sequence). The CDR3 contains 14 residues. CDR3 in amino acids: CASSIRTGADTQYF. CDR3 sequence (DNA): TGTGCCAGTAGTATCCGGACAGGGGCAGATACGCAGTATTTT. Combining the CDR3 with reference TRBV19 and TRBJ2-3 gives the whole variable domain DGGITQSPKYLFRKEGQNVTLSCEQNLNHDAMYWYRQDPGQGLRLIYYSQIVNDFQKGDIAEGYSVSREKKESFPLTVTSAQKNPTAFYLCASSIRTGADTQYFGPGTRLTVL.

The V call is TRBV6-5, the J call TRBJ1-6; D may be TRBD1 (5 bases). The CDR3 is made up of 13 amino acids. Germline CDR1 reads MNHEY; CDR2 reads SVGAGI. Deletions cut 8 bases from V and 5 bases from J, with 10 bases between. The CDR3 DNA sequence: TGTGCCAGCCGGGGGTCCAATAATTCACCCCTCCACTTT. This codes for CASRGSNNSPLHF.

This clone was seen at least ten times. The rearrangement joins TRBV11-2 to TRBJ1-1; no reliable D call. The germline V gene encodes CDR1 SGHAT and CDR2 FQNNGV. Trimming cost V 3 bases and J 8 bases, with 10 bases left between them. The CDR3 loop spans 12 amino acids. The CDR3 region is CASSFTEGEAFF. In DNA form, the CDR3 reads TGTGCCAGCAGCTTCACGGAGGGAGAAGCTTTCTTT.

This rearrangement joins TRBV4-2 to TRBJ1-5, with 8 nucleotides matching TRBD1. The CDR3 consists of 16 residues. V trimming: 0 bases; J trimming: 7 bases; junction bases outside the gene matches: 8. Germline CDR1 and CDR2: LGHNA and YNFKEQ. The CDR3 DNA is TGTGCCAGCAGCCAAGATAAGGACAGGGCAGGACAGCCCCAGCATTTT. Translating gives CASSQDKDRAGQPQHF.

In this sample, this clone turned up once. This chain connects TRBV7-9 to TRBJ1-1, with D hard to call. V shed 5 bases and J shed 4 bases, with 14 bases lying between them. This CDR3 is 14 amino acids long. Germline CDR1 SEHNR, CDR2 FQNEAQ (reference sequence). CDR3 nucleotides: TGTGCCAGCAGCCCGGACCTGGGAGGCACTGAAGCTTTCTTT. Protein sequence: CASSPDLGGTEAFF.

The chain carries TRBV7-8 and TRBJ1-5; D unclear. CDR3 size: 14 residues. V lost 1 base and J lost 2, with 6 bases in between. CDR1 and CDR2 (germline): SGHVS, FQNEAQ. In nucleotides, the CDR3 is TGTGCCAGCAGCTTAGGGTCGGGCAATCAGCCCCAGCATTTT. Its translation is CASSLGSGNQPQHF. The entire variable domain, with the rest obtained from reference TRBV7-8 and TRBJ1-5, is as follows: GAGVSQSPRYKVAKRGQDVALRCDPISGHVSLFWYQQALGQGPEFLTYFQNEAQLDKSGLPSDRFFAERPEGSVSTLKIQRTQQEDSAVYLCASSLGSGNQPQHFGDGTRLSIL.

To note about this clone: The same CDR3 is also encoded by other DNA sequences in this sample. The CDR3 region is CASGGTEAFF. The CDR3 coding sequence is TGTGCCAGTGGAGGTACTGAAGCTTTCTTT. The chain joins TRBV28 to TRBJ1-1; D call uncertain. This CDR3 comprises 10 residues. With 9 bases removed from V and 5 bases from J, the gap between germline ends came to 7 bases. Germline V gene lookup returns CDR1 MDHEN and CDR2 SYDVKM.

The CDR3 region has the DNA TGCGCCAGCAGCTCGGAGGGGACCGCAGATACGCAGTATTTT. It translates to CASSSEGTADTQYF. V usage is TRBV10-1 and J usage is TRBJ2-3, with TRBD2 as a possible D gene (6 bases). Germline loops: CDR1 WNHNN, CDR2 SYGVQD (reference sequence). The CDR3 has 14 residues. V was trimmed by 6 bases and J by 4 bases, leaving 14 bases between them.

This clone has just a few counts. The chain joins TRBV7-2 to TRBJ2-7; 8 bases line up with TRBD1. The germline V gene has CDR1 SGHTA and CDR2 FQGNSA. After removal of 6 bases from V and 2 bases from J, the junction contained 12 bases not matched to a gene. The CDR3 is 16 amino acids. CDR3 protein: CASSSFLGQGTYEQYF. The CDR3 bases are TGTGCCAGCAGTTCCTTCCTCGGACAGGGAACCTACGAGCAGTACTTC. The full variable domain, rest sourced from reference TRBV7-2 and TRBJ2-7, is GAGVSQSPSNKVTEKGKDVELRCDPISGHTALYWYRQSLGQGLEFLIYFQGNSAPDKSGLPSDRFSAERTGGSVSTLTIQRTQQEDSAVYLCASSSFLGQGTYEQYFGPGTRLTVT.

The V and J genes are TRBV19 and TRBJ1-5, with 9 positions matching TRBD1. The trim removed 5 bases at V and 0 bases at J, leaving 11 bases unmatched. Germline V lookup: CDR1 LNHDA, CDR2 SQIVND (reference sequence). The CDR3 spans 18 residues. The CDR3 loop reads CASSRTGTGPYSNQPQHF. Here the CDR3 DNA reads TGTGCCAGTAGTCGGACCGGGACAGGGCCGTATAGCAATCAGCCCCAGCATTTT.

This rearrangement joins TRBV29-1 to TRBJ1-4; 10 bases fit TRBD1. V trimming: 0 bases; J trimming: 7 bases; junction bases outside the gene matches: 11. CDR1 is SQVTM, CDR2 ANQGSEA, per germline. The CDR3 spans 17 residues. DNA of the CDR3: TGCAGCGTTGAAGATGGTTTAACGGGGGACAGGGGTGAAAAACTGTTTTTT. Protein sequence: CSVEDGLTGDRGEKLFF.

The chain combines TRBV18 with TRBJ1-1, with D maybe TRBD1 (6 bases). This CDR3 region has 16 residues. Trimming stripped 0 bases from V and 1 base from J, with 12 bases between. Germline CDR1 and CDR2: KGHSH and LQKENI. CDR3 DNA sequence: TGTGCCAGCTCACCACCCCCGGGACACCCGAACACTGAAGCTTTCTTT. This gives the protein CASSPPPGHPNTEAFF.

The chain couples TRBV15 to TRBJ2-2, with D uncertain. The CDR3 consists of 15 residues. Germline CDR1 reads LNHNV; CDR2 reads YYDKDF (reference sequence). Trimming removed 0 bases at V and 5 bases at J, with 10 bases between. CDR3 in DNA: TGTGCCACCAGCAGAGATCTTCTGAGAACCGGGGAGCTGTTTTTT. Translated: CATSRDLLRTGELFF.

The V and J genes are TRBV10-2 and TRBJ1-1; D gene ambiguous. The V and J ends lost 3 bases and 3 bases respectively, with 8 bases between them. The CDR3 length is 13 residues. Germline loops: CDR1 WSHSY, CDR2 SAAADI. The CDR3 reads CASSERRDTEAFF. In nucleotides, the CDR3 is TGCGCCAGCAGTGAAAGGAGGGACACTGAAGCTTTCTTT.

The genes are TRBV20-1 and TRBJ2-7; D is ambiguous. V lost 1 base, J lost 5 bases, and 3 bases lay in between. Germline V gene data show CDR1 as DFQATT and CDR2 as SNEGSKA (reference sequence). The CDR3 spans 10 residues. DNA for the CDR3: TGCAGTGCTAGAGGGCACGAGCAGTACTTC. Its translation is CSARGHEQYF.

This CDR3 reads CASSDTLAASYNEQFF. The CDR3 region has the DNA TGTGCCAGCAGTGACACGCTAGCGGCTTCCTACAATGAGCAGTTCTTC. The rearrangement joins TRBV6-4 to TRBJ2-1; 7 bases map to TRBD2. Losses at the gene ends were 2 bases for V and 1 base for J; bases not matched to a gene: 5. The CDR3 is 16 amino acids. Germline V gives CDR1 MRHNA, CDR2 SNTAGT.